This T cell receptor (beta chain) comes out of a study of ipilimumab plus nivolumab after autologous stem cell transplantation. Overall study context: A median of roughly eight nivolumab and a few ipilimumab doses were given.

The ends lost 7 bases at V and 5 bases at J; junction bases unmatched: 2. CDR1 LNHDA and CDR2 SQIVND come from the germline V gene (reference sequence). This CDR3 is 13 amino acids long. Patients got ipilimumab 1 mg/kg beginning 14 to 28 days post-transplant. Through week 26, nivolumab 3 mg/kg IV was given weeks 1, 4, 7, 10, then biweekly. Produced via immunoSEQ multiplex PCR; TCRdb's table is partial and in-frame only. The sample has approximately 84,000 clones; more than 80% are singletons. A word on this clone: Its antigen is currently unknown.

General observations from the study: Authors suggest TCR repertoire, Treg phenotype and gut microbiota support further study.

Sequencing was performed on PBMCs, taken in a trial of ipilimumab plus nivolumab as post-transplant consolidation. This TCR came from a male donor with diffuse large B-cell lymphoma. The rearrangement joins TRBV19 to TRBJ2-2; 9 nucleotides line up with TRBD1. The CDR3 region is CASNRGLTGELFF. CDR3 DNA: TGTGCCAGTAACAGGGGGCTGACCGGGGAGCTGTTTTTT. The variable domain in full, with the rest retrieved from reference TRBV19 and TRBJ2-2, is DGGITQSPKYLFRKEGQNVTLSCEQNLNHDAMYWYRQDPGQGLRLIYYSQIVNDFQKGDIAEGYSVSREKKESFPLTVTSAQKNPTAFYLCASNRGLTGELFFGEGSRLTVL.